This TCR beta chain derives from a study of T cells after yellow fever vaccination. Study-wide results and limits: Abundant bulk-population clonotypes could contaminate the FACS-sorted repertoires. Reappearance after the booster was observed for most primary-vaccination clones (more than 95% CD4, about 90% CD8).

This clonotype was observed at least ten times. Its antigen is not identified. TCRdb re-derived calls from the 5' RACE reads in MiXCR, one entry per CDR3 protein. The table lists some 110,000 distinct CDR3 sequences, 8.4% of them singletons, with less than 30% in the top ten. This CDR3 region has 13 residues. Germline CDR1 is MNHNS and CDR2 is SASEGT. V was clipped by 5 bases and J by 3 bases, with 8 bases between them. The clonotype comes from a man younger than 40 who received the YFV17D yellow fever vaccine. The sample was CD8+ T cells sorted from PBMCs, taken 45 days after the yellow fever booster vaccination. The V gene is TRBV6-1, the J gene TRBJ1-5; no clear D. This chain's CDR3 is CASSLWVNQPQHF. Here the CDR3 DNA reads TGTGCCAGCAGTCTTTGGGTCAATCAGCCCCAGCATTTT.